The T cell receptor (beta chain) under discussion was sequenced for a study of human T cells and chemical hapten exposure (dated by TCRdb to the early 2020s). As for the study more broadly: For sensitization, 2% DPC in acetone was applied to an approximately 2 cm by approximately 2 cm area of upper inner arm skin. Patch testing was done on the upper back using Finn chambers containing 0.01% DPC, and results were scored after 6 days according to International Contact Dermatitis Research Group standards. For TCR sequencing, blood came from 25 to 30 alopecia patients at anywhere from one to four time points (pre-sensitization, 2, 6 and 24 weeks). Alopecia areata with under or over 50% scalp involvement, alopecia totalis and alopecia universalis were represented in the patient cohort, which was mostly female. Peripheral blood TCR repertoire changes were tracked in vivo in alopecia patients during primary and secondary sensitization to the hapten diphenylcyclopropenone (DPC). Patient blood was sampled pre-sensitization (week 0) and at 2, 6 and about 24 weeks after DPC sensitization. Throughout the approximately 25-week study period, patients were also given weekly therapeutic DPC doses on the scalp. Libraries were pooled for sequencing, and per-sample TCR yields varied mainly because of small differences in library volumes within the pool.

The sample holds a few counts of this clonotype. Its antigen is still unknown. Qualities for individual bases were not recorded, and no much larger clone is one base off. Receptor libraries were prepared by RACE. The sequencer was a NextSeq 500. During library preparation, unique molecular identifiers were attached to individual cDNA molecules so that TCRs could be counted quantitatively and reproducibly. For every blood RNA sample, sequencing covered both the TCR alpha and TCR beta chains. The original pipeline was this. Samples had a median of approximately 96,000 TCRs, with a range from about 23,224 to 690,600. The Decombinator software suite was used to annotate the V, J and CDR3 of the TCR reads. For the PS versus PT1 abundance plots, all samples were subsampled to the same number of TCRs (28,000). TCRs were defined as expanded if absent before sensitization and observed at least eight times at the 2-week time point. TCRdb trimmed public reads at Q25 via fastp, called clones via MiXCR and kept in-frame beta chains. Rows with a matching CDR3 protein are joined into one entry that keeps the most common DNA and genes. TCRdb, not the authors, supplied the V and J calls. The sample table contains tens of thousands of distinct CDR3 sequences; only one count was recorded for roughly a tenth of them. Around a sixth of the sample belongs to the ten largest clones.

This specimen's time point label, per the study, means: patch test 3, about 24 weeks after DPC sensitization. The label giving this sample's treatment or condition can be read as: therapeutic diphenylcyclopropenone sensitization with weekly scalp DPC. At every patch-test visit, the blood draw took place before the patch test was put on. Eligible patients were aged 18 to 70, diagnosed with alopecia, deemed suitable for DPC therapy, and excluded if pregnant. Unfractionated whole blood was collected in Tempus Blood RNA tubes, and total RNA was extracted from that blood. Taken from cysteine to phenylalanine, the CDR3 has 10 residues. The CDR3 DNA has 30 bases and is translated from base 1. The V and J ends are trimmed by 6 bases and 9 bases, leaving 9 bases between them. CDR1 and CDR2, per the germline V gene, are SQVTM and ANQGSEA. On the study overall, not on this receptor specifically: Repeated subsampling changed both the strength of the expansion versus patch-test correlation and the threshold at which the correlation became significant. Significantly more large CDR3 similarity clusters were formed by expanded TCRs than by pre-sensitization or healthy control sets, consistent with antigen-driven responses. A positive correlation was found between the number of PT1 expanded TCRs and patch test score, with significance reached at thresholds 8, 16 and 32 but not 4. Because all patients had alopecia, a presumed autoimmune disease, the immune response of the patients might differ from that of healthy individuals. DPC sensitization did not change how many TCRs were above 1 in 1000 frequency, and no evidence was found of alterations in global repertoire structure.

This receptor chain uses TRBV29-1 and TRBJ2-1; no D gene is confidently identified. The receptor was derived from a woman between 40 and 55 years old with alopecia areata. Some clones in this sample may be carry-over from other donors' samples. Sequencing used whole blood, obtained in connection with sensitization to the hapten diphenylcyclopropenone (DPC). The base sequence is TGCAGCGTAGTTGACGCTGAGCAGTTCTTC. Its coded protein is CSVVDAEQFF.